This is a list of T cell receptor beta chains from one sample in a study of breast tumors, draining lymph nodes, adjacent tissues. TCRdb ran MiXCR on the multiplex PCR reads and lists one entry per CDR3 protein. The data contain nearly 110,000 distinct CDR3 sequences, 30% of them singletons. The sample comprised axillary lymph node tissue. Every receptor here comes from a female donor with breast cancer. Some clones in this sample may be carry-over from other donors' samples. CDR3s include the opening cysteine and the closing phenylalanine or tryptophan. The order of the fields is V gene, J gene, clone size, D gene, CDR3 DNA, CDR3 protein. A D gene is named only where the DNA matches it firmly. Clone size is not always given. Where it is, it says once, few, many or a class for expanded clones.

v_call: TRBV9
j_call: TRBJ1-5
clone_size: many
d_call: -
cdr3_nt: TGTGCCAGCAGCGTCACAGGGATCAGCAATCAGCCCCAGCATTTT
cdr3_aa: CASSVTGISNQPQHF

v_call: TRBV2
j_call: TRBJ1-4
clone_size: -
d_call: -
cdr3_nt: TGTGCCAGCAGTGATGGTCGGACTTTGTACAATGAAAAACTGTTTTTT
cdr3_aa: CASSDGRTLYNEKLFF

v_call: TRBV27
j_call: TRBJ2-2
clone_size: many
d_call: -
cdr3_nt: TGTGCCAGCAGTTTTCACGTAGGAACCGGGGAGCTGTTTTTT
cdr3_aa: CASSFHVGTGELFF

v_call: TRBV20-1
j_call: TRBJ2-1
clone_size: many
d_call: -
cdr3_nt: TGCAGTGCTAGAGATCTGAGTCGGGAGAGATCCTACAATGAGCAGTTCTTC
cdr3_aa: CSARDLSRERSYNEQFF

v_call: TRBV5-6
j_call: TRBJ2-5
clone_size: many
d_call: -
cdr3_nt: TGTGCCAGCAGCTTGTACAGAGACCAAGAGACCCAGTACTTC
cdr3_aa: CASSLYRDQETQYF

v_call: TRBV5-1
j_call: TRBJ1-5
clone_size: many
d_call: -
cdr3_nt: TGCGCCAGCAGCTTGGATAGGGGGGGCAATCAGCCCCAGCATTTT
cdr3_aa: CASSLDRGGNQPQHF

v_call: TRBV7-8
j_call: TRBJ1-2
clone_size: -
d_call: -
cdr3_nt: TGTGCCAGCAGCTTAGGTGTAGGGACTCTCGGCTACACCTTC
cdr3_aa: CASSLGVGTLGYTF

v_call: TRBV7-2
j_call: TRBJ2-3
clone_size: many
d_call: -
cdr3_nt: TGTGCCAGCAGCTCCCAGGGAATGGGAGCAGATACGCAGTATTTT
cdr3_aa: CASSSQGMGADTQYF

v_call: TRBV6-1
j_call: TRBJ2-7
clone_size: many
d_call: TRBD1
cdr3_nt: TGTGCCAGCACCCGGGACAGGGGGTACGAGCAGTACTTC
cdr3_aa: CASTRDRGYEQYF

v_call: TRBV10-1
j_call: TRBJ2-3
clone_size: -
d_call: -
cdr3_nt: TGCGCCAGCAGTGATGGTACTTCCACAGATACGCAGTATTTT
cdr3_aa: CASSDGTSTDTQYF

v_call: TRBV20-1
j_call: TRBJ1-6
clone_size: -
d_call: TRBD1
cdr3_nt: TGCAGTGCTATAACAGGGGTTAATTCACCCCTCCACTTT
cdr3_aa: CSAITGVNSPLHF

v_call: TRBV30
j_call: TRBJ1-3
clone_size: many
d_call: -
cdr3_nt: TGTGCCTGGACAGGGCTAAGCTCTGGAAACACCATATATTTT
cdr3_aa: CAWTGLSSGNTIYF

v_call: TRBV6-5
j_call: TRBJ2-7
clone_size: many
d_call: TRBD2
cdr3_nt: TGTGCCAGCAACCCCCGGGGGTACGGAGCGGGGGGCCTCTCCTACGAGCAGTACTTC
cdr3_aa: CASNPRGYGAGGLSYEQYF

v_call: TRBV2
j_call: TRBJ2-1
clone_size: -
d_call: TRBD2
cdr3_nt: TGTGCCAGCATCCCGGGACTAGCGGGGGCCTACAATGAGCAGTTCTTC
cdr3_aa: CASIPGLAGAYNEQFF

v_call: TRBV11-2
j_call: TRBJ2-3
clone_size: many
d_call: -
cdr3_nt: TGTGCCAGCAGCTTAGCGGAGGCTCAGAAGACGCAGTATTTT
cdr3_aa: CASSLAEAQKTQYF

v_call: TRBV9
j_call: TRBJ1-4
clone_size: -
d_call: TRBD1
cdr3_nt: TGTGCCAGCAGCTTCGGGACAGGAGGGTATGAAAAACTGCTTTTT
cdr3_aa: CASSFGTGGYEKLLF

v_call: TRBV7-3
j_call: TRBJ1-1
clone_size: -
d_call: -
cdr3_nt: TGTGCCAGCAGCGGCGCGTACCAAGCTTTCTTT
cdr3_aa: CASSGAYQAFF

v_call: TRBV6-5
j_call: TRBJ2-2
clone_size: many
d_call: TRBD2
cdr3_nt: TGTGCCAGCAGTTACGGCGGGAGGGCCCTCGGCACCGGGGAGCTGTTTTTT
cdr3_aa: CASSYGGRALGTGELFF

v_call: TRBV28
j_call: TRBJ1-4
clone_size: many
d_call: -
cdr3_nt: TGTGCCAGCAGTTACGAGGATGCAACTAATGAAAAACTGTTTTTT
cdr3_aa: CASSYEDATNEKLFF

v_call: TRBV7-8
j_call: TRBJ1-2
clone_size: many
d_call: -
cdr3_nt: TGTGCCAGCAGCTTAGCGGTACAGGGTGACTATGGCTACCCCTTC
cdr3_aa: CASSLAVQGDYGYPF

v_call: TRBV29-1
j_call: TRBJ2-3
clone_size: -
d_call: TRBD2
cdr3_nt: TGCAGCGTTGCTAGCGGGAGACCTAGCACAGATACGCAGTATTTT
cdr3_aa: CSVASGRPSTDTQYF

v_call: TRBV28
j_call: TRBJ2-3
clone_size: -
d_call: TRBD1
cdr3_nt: TGTGCCAGCAGTTTAGCGCGACAGGGGGACACAGATACGCAGTATTTT
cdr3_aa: CASSLARQGDTDTQYF

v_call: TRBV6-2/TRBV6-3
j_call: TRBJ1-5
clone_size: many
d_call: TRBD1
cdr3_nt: TGTGCCAGCAGTTACTCCGGACAGGGGGCTTCTCACAATCAGCCCCAGCATTTT
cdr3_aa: CASSYSGQGASHNQPQHF

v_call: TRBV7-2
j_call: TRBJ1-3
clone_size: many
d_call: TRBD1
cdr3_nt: TGTGCCAGCAGCTCGGGACAGGGAAACACCATATATTTT
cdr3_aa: CASSSGQGNTIYF

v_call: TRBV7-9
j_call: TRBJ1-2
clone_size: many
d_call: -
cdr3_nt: TGTGCCAGCAGCTTGGCATACGAAGTCGGTGGCTACACCTTC
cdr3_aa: CASSLAYEVGGYTF